This T cell receptor (beta chain) was found in a study of cytomegalovirus exposure and HLA in healthy donors. The wider study: Previous work identified around 120 million unique TCR beta sequences from 200 million or so T cells.

The primer mix had 60 Vbeta and 13 Jbeta primers. This table comes from immunoSEQ multiplex PCR, and its TCRdb copy is limited to in-frame clones, with some not included. The table has about 160,000 clones, approximately 81% seen once. Note on this clone: The target antigen is unknown.

Study-wide results and limits: Only CMV serostatus was available as immune exposure information. Despite most TCR sequences being rare, some public TCRs occurred in many donors.

This sequence was found in a male donor in good health and CMV-seronegative. Sequencing was carried out using PBMCs.

The CDR3 DNA reads as TGTGCCTGGAGAGACAGGGTCGGGGAGCTGTTTTTT. It specifies CAWRDRVGELFF. The V and J genes are TRBV30 and TRBJ2-2; 7 bases match TRBD1. The CDR3 extends over 12 amino acids. The V segment lost 3 bases and the J segment 7 bases; nucleotides outside the gene matches: 2. The V gene's germline CDR1 is GTSNPN and CDR2 SVGIG (reference sequence).